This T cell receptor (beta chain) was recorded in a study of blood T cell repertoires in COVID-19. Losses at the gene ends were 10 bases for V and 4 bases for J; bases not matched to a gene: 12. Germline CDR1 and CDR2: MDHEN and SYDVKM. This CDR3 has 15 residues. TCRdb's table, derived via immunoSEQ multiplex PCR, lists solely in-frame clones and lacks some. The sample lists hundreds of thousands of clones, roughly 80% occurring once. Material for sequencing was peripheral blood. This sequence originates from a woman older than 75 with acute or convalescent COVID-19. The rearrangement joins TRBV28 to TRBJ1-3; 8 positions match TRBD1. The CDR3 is CAIRRQGALGNTIYF. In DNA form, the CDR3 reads TGTGCCATCAGGAGGCAGGGGGCGCTGGGAAACACCATATATTTT. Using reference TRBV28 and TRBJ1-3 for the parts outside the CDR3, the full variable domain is DVKVTQSSRYLVKRTGEKVFLECVQDMDHENMFWYRQDPGLGLRLIYFSYDVKMKEKGDIPEGYSVSREKKERFSLILESASTNQTSMYLCAIRRQGALGNTIYFGEGSWLTVV.